These T cell receptor beta chains were read from a single sample in a study of blood T cell repertoires in COVID-19. Produced via immunoSEQ multiplex PCR; TCRdb's table is partial and in-frame only. This table has about 68,000 clones, 70% to 90% appearing once. Sequencing input: peripheral blood. These receptors were obtained from a woman between 45 and 65 years old with COVID-19, enrolled during active disease. Each CDR3 is given with its conserved first and last residue. D genes are given only for firm matches. For some rows the clone size is stated as once, few or many, or as a class when expanded; others skip it.

j_call: TRBJ2-7; d_call: .; v_call: TRBV5-4; cdr3_length: 13; clone_size: .; cdr3_nt: TGTGCCAGCAGCTTTTACAGTTCCTACGAGCAGTACTTC; cdr3_aa: CASSFYSSYEQYF
j_call: TRBJ2-7; d_call: TRBD1; v_call: TRBV7-2; cdr3_length: 16; clone_size: .; cdr3_nt: TGTGCCAGCAGCCTTAACGCCGGGACAGGACACTACGAGCAGTACTTC; cdr3_aa: CASSLNAGTGHYEQYF
j_call: TRBJ2-1; d_call: TRBD2; v_call: TRBV7-9; cdr3_length: 13; clone_size: .; cdr3_nt: TGTGCCAGCAGCTTACCCCCTAGCGGGAGACCGTTCTTC; cdr3_aa: CASSLPPSGRPFF
j_call: TRBJ2-3; d_call: TRBD1; v_call: TRBV2; cdr3_length: 15; clone_size: .; cdr3_nt: TGTGCCAGCAGGAGGACAGGGCCAAGCACAGATACGCAGTATTTT; cdr3_aa: CASRRTGPSTDTQYF
j_call: TRBJ2-1; d_call: TRBD2; v_call: TRBV10-3; cdr3_length: 15; clone_size: once; cdr3_nt: TGTGCCATCAGAGAACGACTAGCGTTCATCGATGAGCAGTTCTTC; cdr3_aa: CAIRERLAFIDEQFF
j_call: TRBJ2-2; d_call: TRBD2; v_call: TRBV6-6; cdr3_length: 17; clone_size: .; cdr3_nt: TGTGCCAGCAGTCTTACTCCCTTGGCTAGCGGGGGCGGGGAGCTGTTTTTT; cdr3_aa: CASSLTPLASGGGELFF
j_call: TRBJ2-3; d_call: TRBD1; v_call: TRBV7-8; cdr3_length: 16; clone_size: few; cdr3_nt: TGTGCCAGCAGCTTGGCCCGTCAGGGGGCGGCAGATACGCAGTATTTT; cdr3_aa: CASSLARQGAADTQYF
j_call: TRBJ2-2; d_call: .; v_call: TRBV28; cdr3_length: 15; clone_size: .; cdr3_nt: TGTGCCAGCAGTTATCCACAGGGGAACACCGGGGAGCTGTTTTTT; cdr3_aa: CASSYPQGNTGELFF
j_call: TRBJ2-5; d_call: .; v_call: TRBV19; cdr3_length: 11; clone_size: .; cdr3_nt: TGTGCCAGTAGTATGCGAGAGACCCAGTACTTC; cdr3_aa: CASSMRETQYF
j_call: TRBJ1-1; d_call: .; v_call: TRBV5-1; cdr3_length: 12; clone_size: .; cdr3_nt: TGCGCCAGCAGTTCAGGACAGACTGAAGCTTTCTTT; cdr3_aa: CASSSGQTEAFF
j_call: TRBJ2-1; d_call: .; v_call: TRBV7-2; cdr3_length: 14; clone_size: .; cdr3_nt: TGTGCCAGCAGCGCGATGACTCTCTACAATGAGCAGTTCTTC; cdr3_aa: CASSAMTLYNEQFF
j_call: TRBJ1-2; d_call: .; v_call: TRBV6-2/TRBV6-3; cdr3_length: 14; clone_size: .; cdr3_nt: TGTGCCAGCAGCAACAATGTACCGAACTATGGCTACACCTTC; cdr3_aa: CASSNNVPNYGYTF
j_call: TRBJ2-3; d_call: .; v_call: TRBV7-9; cdr3_length: 13; clone_size: once; cdr3_nt: TGTGCCAGCAGTCGGGACCTAGCGGATACGCAGTATTTT; cdr3_aa: CASSRDLADTQYF
j_call: TRBJ1-1; d_call: .; v_call: TRBV15; cdr3_length: 14; clone_size: .; cdr3_nt: TGTGCCACCAGCAGAGGTAACAGGCACACTGAAGCTTTCTTT; cdr3_aa: CATSRGNRHTEAFF
j_call: TRBJ2-7; d_call: .; v_call: TRBV6-6; cdr3_length: 13; clone_size: .; cdr3_nt: TGTGCCAGCAGTTCAGGGGCAAGGTACGAGCAGTACTTC; cdr3_aa: CASSSGARYEQYF
j_call: TRBJ2-3; d_call: .; v_call: TRBV2; cdr3_length: 15; clone_size: .; cdr3_nt: TGTGCCAGCAGTGAACTGCAGGGGCACACAGATACGCAGTATTTT; cdr3_aa: CASSELQGHTDTQYF
j_call: TRBJ1-6; d_call: .; v_call: TRBV5-4; cdr3_length: 15; clone_size: .; cdr3_nt: TGTGCCAGCAGCTTCAGGGTTGGGAATAATTCACCCCTCCACTTT; cdr3_aa: CASSFRVGNNSPLHF
j_call: TRBJ2-2; d_call: TRBD1; v_call: TRBV7-9; cdr3_length: 15; clone_size: .; cdr3_nt: TGTGCCAGCACCCTGGGACAGGATAACACCGGGGAGCTGTTTTTT; cdr3_aa: CASTLGQDNTGELFF
j_call: TRBJ2-7; d_call: .; v_call: TRBV2; cdr3_length: 11; clone_size: .; cdr3_nt: TGTGCCAGCGGGCAATCCTACGAGCAGTACTTC; cdr3_aa: CASGQSYEQYF
j_call: TRBJ2-7; d_call: TRBD2; v_call: TRBV7-2; cdr3_length: 15; clone_size: .; cdr3_nt: TGTGCCAGCAGCTACGATAGCGGGACCCACTACGAGCAGTACTTC; cdr3_aa: CASSYDSGTHYEQYF
j_call: TRBJ2-1; d_call: .; v_call: TRBV6-6; cdr3_length: 16; clone_size: .; cdr3_nt: TGTGCCAGCAGTTACGTCAGGTCGAGCGGACGTAATGAGCAGTTCTTC; cdr3_aa: CASSYVRSSGRNEQFF
j_call: TRBJ2-1; d_call: TRBD2; v_call: TRBV5-1; cdr3_length: 19; clone_size: .; cdr3_nt: TGCGCCAGCACCCCCGGGCTCCGGGGGGGGATAGCGACGGGGCATGAGCAGTTCTTC; cdr3_aa: CASTPGLRGGIATGHEQFF
j_call: TRBJ2-7; d_call: TRBD2; v_call: TRBV6-6; cdr3_length: 15; clone_size: .; cdr3_nt: TGTGCCAGCACCCGGACTAGCCTGAGCTCCTACGAGCAGTACTTC; cdr3_aa: CASTRTSLSSYEQYF
j_call: TRBJ2-7; d_call: TRBD2; v_call: TRBV11-3; cdr3_length: 16; clone_size: .; cdr3_nt: TGTGCCAGCAGCCCCGGGGGGGGCAAGAGCTCCTACGAGCAGTACTTC; cdr3_aa: CASSPGGGKSSYEQYF
j_call: TRBJ2-1; d_call: .; v_call: TRBV11-2; cdr3_length: 14; clone_size: .; cdr3_nt: TGTGCCAGCAGCTTAGTACGGCGGATCAATGAGCAGTTCTTC; cdr3_aa: CASSLVRRINEQFF
j_call: TRBJ1-2; d_call: .; v_call: TRBV12-3/TRBV12-4; cdr3_length: 13; clone_size: .; cdr3_nt: TGTGCCAGCACCTCCGACACGGACTATGGCTACACCTTC; cdr3_aa: CASTSDTDYGYTF
j_call: TRBJ2-1; d_call: .; v_call: TRBV19; cdr3_length: 14; clone_size: .; cdr3_nt: TGTGCCAGTAGTACTGGGGGGGCCAACAATGAGCAGTTCTTC; cdr3_aa: CASSTGGANNEQFF
j_call: TRBJ1-1; d_call: .; v_call: TRBV6-5; cdr3_length: 13; clone_size: .; cdr3_nt: TGTGCCAGCAGTTACAGTTGGGGCAGGGGAGCTTTCTTT; cdr3_aa: CASSYSWGRGAFF
j_call: TRBJ2-5; d_call: .; v_call: TRBV19; cdr3_length: 15; clone_size: .; cdr3_nt: TGTGCCAGTAGTATAGGGTCAGGATTCCAAGAGACCCAGTACTTC; cdr3_aa: CASSIGSGFQETQYF
j_call: TRBJ2-7; d_call: .; v_call: TRBV7-6; cdr3_length: 13; clone_size: .; cdr3_nt: TGTGCCAGCAGCCGGGGTGCCTCCTACGAGCAGTACTTC; cdr3_aa: CASSRGASYEQYF
j_call: TRBJ2-7; d_call: .; v_call: TRBV4-2; cdr3_length: 14; clone_size: .; cdr3_nt: TGTGCCAGCAGGGACAAGGTCGGGCCCTACGAGCAGTACTTC; cdr3_aa: CASRDKVGPYEQYF
j_call: TRBJ1-5; d_call: TRBD1; v_call: TRBV19; cdr3_length: 15; clone_size: .; cdr3_nt: TGTGCCAGTAGTATAGGGACAGGGGGAGGCCAGCCCCAGCATTTT; cdr3_aa: CASSIGTGGGQPQHF
j_call: TRBJ2-3; d_call: .; v_call: TRBV28; cdr3_length: 20; clone_size: .; cdr3_nt: TGTGCCAGCAGTTCGCTATTCTGGCTAGCGCCCGTAACTAGCACAGATACGCAGTATTTT; cdr3_aa: CASSSLFWLAPVTSTDTQYF
j_call: TRBJ2-7; d_call: .; v_call: TRBV6-5; cdr3_length: 11; clone_size: .; cdr3_nt: TGTGCCAGCAGCTCCCTTTACGAGCAGTACTTC; cdr3_aa: CASSSLYEQYF
j_call: TRBJ1-4; d_call: TRBD1; v_call: TRBV7-2; cdr3_length: 14; clone_size: once; cdr3_nt: TGTGCCAGCAGGGCGACAGGGGGAAATGAAAAACTGTTTTTT; cdr3_aa: CASRATGGNEKLFF
j_call: TRBJ1-6; d_call: .; v_call: TRBV30; cdr3_length: 13; clone_size: .; cdr3_nt: TGTGCCTGGAAGAGAGGGAATAATTCACCCCTCCACTTT; cdr3_aa: CAWKRGNNSPLHF
j_call: TRBJ2-4; d_call: .; v_call: TRBV4-1; cdr3_length: 14; clone_size: .; cdr3_nt: TGCGCCAGCAGCCAAGTTCCCGGACAGAACATTCAGTACTTC; cdr3_aa: CASSQVPGQNIQYF
j_call: TRBJ2-3; d_call: TRBD2; v_call: TRBV2; cdr3_length: 17; clone_size: few; cdr3_nt: TGTGCCAGCAGGAGCCTTCGGACTAGCGGGAGCACAGATACGCAGTATTTT; cdr3_aa: CASRSLRTSGSTDTQYF
j_call: TRBJ2-7; d_call: TRBD1; v_call: TRBV27; cdr3_length: 14; clone_size: .; cdr3_nt: TGTGCCAGCAGCCTGGACAGGGGGAGGTACGAGCAGTACTTC; cdr3_aa: CASSLDRGRYEQYF
j_call: TRBJ1-6; d_call: .; v_call: TRBV12-3/TRBV12-4; cdr3_length: 13; clone_size: .; cdr3_nt: TGTGCCAGCAGTTTGCAGGGCAATTCACCCCTCCACTTT; cdr3_aa: CASSLQGNSPLHF
j_call: TRBJ2-7; d_call: TRBD1; v_call: TRBV5-4; cdr3_length: 14; clone_size: few; cdr3_nt: TGTGCCAGCAGCGGACAGGGGTTCAACTACGAGCAGTACTTC; cdr3_aa: CASSGQGFNYEQYF
j_call: TRBJ1-4; d_call: .; v_call: TRBV19; cdr3_length: 15; clone_size: .; cdr3_nt: TGTGCCAGTAGTATAACCGGACTGATTAATGAAAAACTGTTTTTT; cdr3_aa: CASSITGLINEKLFF